A single sample is the source of the 3 T cell receptor beta chains below, sequenced in a study of blood T cells in healthy people across ages. With a J-beta primer mix and a sample-barcoded 5' primer, a second PCR ran about 6 to 11 cycles. One entry per CDR3 protein results from TCRdb running MiXCR on the 5' RACE reads. The sample records hundreds of thousands of distinct CDR3 sequences, roughly half being singletons. Sequencing was performed on blood. These receptors came from an elderly woman in good health.

The genes are TRBV5-6 and TRBJ1-5; TRBD1 agrees at 7 bases. In germline, CDR1 is SGHDT, CDR2 YYEEEE. The junction had 5 bases not matched to a gene; V was cut back by 5 bases and J by 3 bases. This CDR3 region has 14 residues. CDR3 sequence (DNA): TGTGCCAGCAGTCGGGGACAGTACAATCAGCCCCAGCATTTT. Protein: CASSRGQYNQPQHF.

This clonotype was seen many times. The chain is built from TRBV7-9 and TRBJ1-4; no clear D. Trimming pared 5 bases from V and 1 base from J, leaving 14 bases between. Germline V gives CDR1 SEHNR, CDR2 FQNEAQ (reference sequence). The CDR3 is 16 amino acids. CDR3 coding DNA: TGTGCCAGCAGCCGGGGAACAGTCGTAACTAATGAAAAACTGTTTTTT. This gives the protein CASSRGTVVTNEKLFF.

The chain links TRBV5-1 to TRBJ2-3; D is ambiguous. The germline V gene encodes CDR1 SGHRS and CDR2 YFSETQ. The CDR3 totals 16 residues. The V gene lost 1 base and the J gene lost 4 bases, with 16 bases spanning the gap. CDR3 DNA sequence: TGCGCCAGCAGCTTGTCCCCATCACCAGGCGCAGATACGCAGTATTTT. Protein product: CASSLSPSPGADTQYF.